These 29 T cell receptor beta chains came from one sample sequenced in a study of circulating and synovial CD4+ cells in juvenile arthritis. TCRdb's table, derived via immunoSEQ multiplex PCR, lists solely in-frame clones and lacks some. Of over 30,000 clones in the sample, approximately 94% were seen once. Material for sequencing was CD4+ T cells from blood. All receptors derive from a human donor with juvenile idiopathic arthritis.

The CDR3 loop is CSARVSVAQYF. The CDR3 DNA sequence: TGCAGTGCTAGAGTCAGTGTGGCCCAGTACTTC. The chain joins TRBV20-1 to TRBJ2-5; D call uncertain. CDR1 and CDR2 from the germline V gene are DFQATT and SNEGSKA (reference sequence). This CDR3 is built from 11 residues. V was trimmed by 1 base and J by 9 bases, leaving 9 bases between them.

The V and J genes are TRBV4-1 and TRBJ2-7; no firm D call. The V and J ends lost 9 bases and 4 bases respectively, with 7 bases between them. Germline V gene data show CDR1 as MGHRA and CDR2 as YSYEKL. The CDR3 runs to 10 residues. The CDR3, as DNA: TGCGCCAGGACACCGTACGAGCAGTACTTC. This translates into CARTPYEQYF.

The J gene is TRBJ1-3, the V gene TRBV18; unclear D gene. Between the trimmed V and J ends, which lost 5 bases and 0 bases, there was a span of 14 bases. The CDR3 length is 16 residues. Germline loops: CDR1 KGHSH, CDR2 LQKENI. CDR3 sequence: CASSSSGLFSGNTIYF. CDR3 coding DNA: TGTGCCAGCTCATCTTCTGGACTGTTCTCTGGAAACACCATATATTTT.

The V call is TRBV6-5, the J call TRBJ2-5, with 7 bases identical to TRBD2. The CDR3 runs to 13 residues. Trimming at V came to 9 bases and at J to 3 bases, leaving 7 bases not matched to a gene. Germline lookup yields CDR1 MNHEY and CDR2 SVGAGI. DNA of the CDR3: TGTGCCAGTACGTCGAGCGGGGAAGAGACCCAGTACTTC. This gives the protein CASTSSGEETQYF.

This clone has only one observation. CDR3 sequence: CASRYRGPGNEQYF. CDR3 bases: TGTGCCAGCAGATACAGGGGGCCTGGGAACGAGCAGTACTTC. The rearrangement links TRBV27 to TRBJ2-7; 9 bases match TRBD1. V gave up 6 bases and J gave up 5 bases; unmatched junction bases: 8. The germline gives CDR1 MNHEY, CDR2 SMNVEV (reference sequence). The CDR3 consists of 14 residues.

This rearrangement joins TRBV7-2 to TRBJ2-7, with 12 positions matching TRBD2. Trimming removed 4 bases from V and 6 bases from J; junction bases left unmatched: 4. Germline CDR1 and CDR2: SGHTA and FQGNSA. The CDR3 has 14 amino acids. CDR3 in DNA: TGTGCCAGCAGCTCTACTAGCGGGGGGTTCGAGCAGTACTTC. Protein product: CASSSTSGGFEQYF.

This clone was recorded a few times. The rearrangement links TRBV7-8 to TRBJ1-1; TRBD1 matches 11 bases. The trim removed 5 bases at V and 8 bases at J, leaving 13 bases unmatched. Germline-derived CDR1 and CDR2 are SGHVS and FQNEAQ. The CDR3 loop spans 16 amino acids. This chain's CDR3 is CASSGRTGGPTGEAFF. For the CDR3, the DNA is TGTGCCAGCAGCGGTCGGACAGGGGGCCCCACCGGGGAAGCTTTCTTT. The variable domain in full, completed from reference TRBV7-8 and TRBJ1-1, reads GAGVSQSPRYKVAKRGQDVALRCDPISGHVSLFWYQQALGQGPEFLTYFQNEAQLDKSGLPSDRFFAERPEGSVSTLKIQRTQQEDSAVYLCASSGRTGGPTGEAFFGQGTRLTVV.

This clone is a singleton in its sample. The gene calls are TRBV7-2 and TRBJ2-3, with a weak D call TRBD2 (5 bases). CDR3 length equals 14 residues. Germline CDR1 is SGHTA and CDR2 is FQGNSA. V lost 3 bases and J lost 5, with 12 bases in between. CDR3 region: CASSLPAGGDTQYF. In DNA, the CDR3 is TGTGCCAGCAGCTTGCCCGCGGGTGGAGATACGCAGTATTTT.

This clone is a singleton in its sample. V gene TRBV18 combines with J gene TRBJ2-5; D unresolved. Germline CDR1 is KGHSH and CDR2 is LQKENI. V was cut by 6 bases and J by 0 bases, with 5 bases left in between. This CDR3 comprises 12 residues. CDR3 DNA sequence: TGTGCCAGCTCCCTGTACCAAGAGACCCAGTACTTC. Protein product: CASSLYQETQYF.

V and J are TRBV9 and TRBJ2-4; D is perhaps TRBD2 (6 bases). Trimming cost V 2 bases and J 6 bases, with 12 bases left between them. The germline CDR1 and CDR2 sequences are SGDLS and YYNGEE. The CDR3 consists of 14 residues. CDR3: CASSVRGIGNIQYF. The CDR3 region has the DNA TGTGCCAGCAGCGTCCGGGGGATCGGAAACATTCAGTACTTC.

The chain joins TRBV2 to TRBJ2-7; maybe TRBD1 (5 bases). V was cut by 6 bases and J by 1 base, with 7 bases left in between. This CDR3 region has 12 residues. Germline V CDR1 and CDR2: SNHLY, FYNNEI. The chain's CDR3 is CASRQESYEQYF. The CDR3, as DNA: TGTGCCAGCAGACAGGAGTCCTACGAGCAGTACTTC. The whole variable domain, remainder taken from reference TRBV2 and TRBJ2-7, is EPEVTQTPSHQVTQMGQEVILRCVPISNHLYFYWYRQILGQKVEFLVSFYNNEISEKSEIFDDQFSVERPDGSNFTLKIRSTKLEDSAMYFCASRQESYEQYFGPGTRLTVT.

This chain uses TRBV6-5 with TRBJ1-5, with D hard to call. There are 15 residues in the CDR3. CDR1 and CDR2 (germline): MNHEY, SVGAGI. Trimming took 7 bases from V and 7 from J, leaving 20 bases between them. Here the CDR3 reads CASKAGLLSNQPQHF. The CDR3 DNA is TGTGCCAGCAAGGCAGGACTTCTCTCCAACCAGCCCCAGCATTTT.

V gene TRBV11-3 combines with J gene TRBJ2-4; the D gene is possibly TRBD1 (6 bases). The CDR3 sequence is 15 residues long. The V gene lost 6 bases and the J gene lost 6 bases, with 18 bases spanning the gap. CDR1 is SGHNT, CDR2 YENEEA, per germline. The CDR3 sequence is CASSLTGTPGNIQYF. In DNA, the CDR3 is TGTGCCAGCAGTCTTACCGGGACACCTGGAAACATTCAGTACTTC. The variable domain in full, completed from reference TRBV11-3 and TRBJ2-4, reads EAGVVQSPRYKIIEKKQPVAFWCNPISGHNTLYWYLQNLGQGPELLIRYENEEAVDDSQLPKDRFSAERLKGVDSTLKIQPAELGDSAVYLCASSLTGTPGNIQYFGAGTRLSVL.

CDR3 residues: CASSQDATGANEKLFF. The CDR3 DNA reads as TGCGCCAGCAGCCAAGACGCCACAGGGGCTAATGAAAAACTGTTTTTT. This chain joins TRBV4-3 and TRBJ1-4, with 7 positions matching TRBD1. CDR1 and CDR2 (germline): LGHNA, YSLEER. The V and J ends lost 0 bases and 3 bases, in that order; junction bases with no gene match: 4. The CDR3 has 16 residues.

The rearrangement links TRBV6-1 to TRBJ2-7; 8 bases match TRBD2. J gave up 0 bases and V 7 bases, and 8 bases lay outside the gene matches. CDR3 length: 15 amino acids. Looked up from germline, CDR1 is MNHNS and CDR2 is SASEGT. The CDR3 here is CASTMGGGLSYEQYF. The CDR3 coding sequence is TGTGCCAGCACCATGGGCGGGGGGCTCTCCTACGAGCAGTACTTC.

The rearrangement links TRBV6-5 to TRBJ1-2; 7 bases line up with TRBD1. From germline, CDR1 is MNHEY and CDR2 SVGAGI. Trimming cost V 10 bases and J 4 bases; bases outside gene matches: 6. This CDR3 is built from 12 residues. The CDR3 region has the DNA TGTGCCACCGGACAGGTGGGCTATGGCTACACCTTC. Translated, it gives CATGQVGYGYTF.

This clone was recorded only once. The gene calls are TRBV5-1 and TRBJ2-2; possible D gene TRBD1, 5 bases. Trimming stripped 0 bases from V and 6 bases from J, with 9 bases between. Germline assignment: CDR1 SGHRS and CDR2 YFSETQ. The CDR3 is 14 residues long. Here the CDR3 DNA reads TGCGCCAGCAGCTTGGGACAGCATTCCGGGGAGCTGTTTTTT. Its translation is CASSLGQHSGELFF.

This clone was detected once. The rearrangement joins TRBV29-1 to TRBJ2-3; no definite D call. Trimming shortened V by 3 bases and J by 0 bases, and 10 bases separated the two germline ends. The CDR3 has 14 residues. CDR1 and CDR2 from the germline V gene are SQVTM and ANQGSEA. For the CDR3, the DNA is TGCAGCGTTGACGCACCAACTAGCACAGATACGCAGTATTTT. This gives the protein CSVDAPTSTDTQYF.

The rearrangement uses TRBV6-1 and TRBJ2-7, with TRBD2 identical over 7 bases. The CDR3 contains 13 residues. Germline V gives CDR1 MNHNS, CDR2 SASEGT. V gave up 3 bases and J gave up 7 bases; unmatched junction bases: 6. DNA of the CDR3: TGTGCCAGCAGTGAGTCAGGGCGGGGGGAGCAGTACTTC. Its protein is CASSESGRGEQYF.

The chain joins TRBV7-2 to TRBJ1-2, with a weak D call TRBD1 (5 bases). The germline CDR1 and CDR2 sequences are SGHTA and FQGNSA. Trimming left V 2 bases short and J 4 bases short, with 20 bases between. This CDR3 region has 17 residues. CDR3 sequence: CASSLNPRSGFVYGYTF. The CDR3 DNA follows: TGTGCCAGCAGCTTAAATCCTAGGTCAGGGTTTGTCTATGGCTACACCTTC.

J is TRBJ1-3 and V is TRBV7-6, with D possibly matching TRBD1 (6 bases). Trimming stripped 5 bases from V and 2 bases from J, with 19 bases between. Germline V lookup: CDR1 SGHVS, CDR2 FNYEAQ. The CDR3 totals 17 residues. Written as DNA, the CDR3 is TGTGCCAGCAGCCCTGCAATAGGACGGGACACTGGAAACACCATATATTTT. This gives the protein CASSPAIGRDTGNTIYF.

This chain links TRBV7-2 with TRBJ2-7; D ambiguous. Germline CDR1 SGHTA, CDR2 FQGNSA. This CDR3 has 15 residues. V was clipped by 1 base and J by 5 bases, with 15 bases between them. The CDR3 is CASSLVYLKSHEQYF. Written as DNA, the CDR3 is TGTGCCAGCAGCTTAGTTTACCTAAAGTCCCACGAGCAGTACTTC.

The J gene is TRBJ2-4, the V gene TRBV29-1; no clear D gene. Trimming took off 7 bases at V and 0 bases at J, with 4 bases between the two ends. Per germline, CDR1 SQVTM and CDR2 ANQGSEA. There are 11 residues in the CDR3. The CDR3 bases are TGCAGCGCCCTAGCCAAAAACATTCAGTACTTC. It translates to CSALAKNIQYF.

The chain's CDR3 is CASSLLVSGNQETQYF. In DNA form, the CDR3 reads TGCGCCAGCAGCCTTCTAGTGTCAGGGAACCAAGAGACCCAGTACTTC. The chain combines TRBV5-1 with TRBJ2-5, with a possible D match to TRBD1 (5 bases). V was pared by 4 bases and J by 0 bases, with 16 bases between. Germline values: CDR1 SGHRS, CDR2 YFSETQ. The CDR3 length is 16 residues.

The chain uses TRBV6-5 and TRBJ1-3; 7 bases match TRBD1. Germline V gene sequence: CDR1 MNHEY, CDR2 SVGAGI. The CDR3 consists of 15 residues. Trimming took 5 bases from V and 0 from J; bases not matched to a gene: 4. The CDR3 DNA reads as TGTGCCAGCAGTCGACAGGGTGCCTCTGGAAACACCATATATTTT. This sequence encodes CASSRQGASGNTIYF.

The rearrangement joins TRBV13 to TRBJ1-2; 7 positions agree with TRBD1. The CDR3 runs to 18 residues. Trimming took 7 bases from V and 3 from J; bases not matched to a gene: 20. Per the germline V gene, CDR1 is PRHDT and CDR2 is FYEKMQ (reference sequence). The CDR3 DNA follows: TGTGCCAGCACCACCTCACCCCGCGGACAGGCGCGCCACTATGGCTACACCTTC. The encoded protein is CASTTSPRGQARHYGYTF. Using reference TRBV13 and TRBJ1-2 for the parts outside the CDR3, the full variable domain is AAGVIQSPRHLIKEKRETATLKCYPIPRHDTVYWYQQGPGQDPQFLISFYEKMQSDKGSIPDRFSAQQFSDYHSELNMSSLELGDSALYFCASTTSPRGQARHYGYTFGSGTRLTVV.

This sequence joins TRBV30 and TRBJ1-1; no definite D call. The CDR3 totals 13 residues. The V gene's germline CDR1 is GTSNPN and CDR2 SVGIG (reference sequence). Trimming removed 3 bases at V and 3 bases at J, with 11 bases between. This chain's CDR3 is CAWRGVLDTEAFF. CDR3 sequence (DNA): TGTGCCTGGAGGGGCGTTCTTGACACTGAAGCTTTCTTT.

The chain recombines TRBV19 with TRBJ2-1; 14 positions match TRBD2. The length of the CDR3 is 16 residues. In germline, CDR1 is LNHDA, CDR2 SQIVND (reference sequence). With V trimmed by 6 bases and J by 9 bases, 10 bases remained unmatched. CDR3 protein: CASRRLAGGQTIEQFF. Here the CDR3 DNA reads TGTGCCAGTAGGCGACTAGCGGGGGGGCAAACTATTGAGCAGTTCTTC. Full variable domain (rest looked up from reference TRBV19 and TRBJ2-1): DGGITQSPKYLFRKEGQNVTLSCEQNLNHDAMYWYRQDPGQGLRLIYYSQIVNDFQKGDIAEGYSVSREKKESFPLTVTSAQKNPTAFYLCASRRLAGGQTIEQFFGPGTRLTVL.

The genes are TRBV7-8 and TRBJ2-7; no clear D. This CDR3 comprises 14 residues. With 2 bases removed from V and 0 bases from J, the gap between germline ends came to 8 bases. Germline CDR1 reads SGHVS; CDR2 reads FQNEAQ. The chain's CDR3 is CASSLTGDSYEQYF. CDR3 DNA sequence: TGTGCCAGCAGCTTAACGGGTGACTCCTACGAGCAGTACTTC.